This TCR beta chain was sequenced for a study of blood T cell repertoires in COVID-19. Study details: Sources were T cells, B-cell-depleted T cells, or PBMCs; the material itself was cDNA or gDNA.

CDR3 length: 16 residues. Germline lookup yields CDR1 SEHNR and CDR2 FQNEAQ (reference sequence). V was clipped by 5 bases and J by 0 bases, with 16 bases between them. Measured with immunoSEQ multiplex PCR; TCRdb has only the in-frame clones, and not every one. The table records 150,000 or so clones, 88% of them present only once. Participants, about 18 to 95 years old, spanned more than 20 US areas. The rearrangement links TRBV7-9 to TRBJ1-1, with D tentatively TRBD1 (6 bases). The sequenced material came from PBMCs or T cells enriched from blood (not recorded which). This receptor was identified in a woman in her twenties or thirties with acute COVID-19. For the CDR3, the DNA is TGTGCCAGCAGCCCCGGGGGAGGGGGACTGAACACTGAAGCTTTCTTT. Its translation: CASSPGGGGLNTEAFF.